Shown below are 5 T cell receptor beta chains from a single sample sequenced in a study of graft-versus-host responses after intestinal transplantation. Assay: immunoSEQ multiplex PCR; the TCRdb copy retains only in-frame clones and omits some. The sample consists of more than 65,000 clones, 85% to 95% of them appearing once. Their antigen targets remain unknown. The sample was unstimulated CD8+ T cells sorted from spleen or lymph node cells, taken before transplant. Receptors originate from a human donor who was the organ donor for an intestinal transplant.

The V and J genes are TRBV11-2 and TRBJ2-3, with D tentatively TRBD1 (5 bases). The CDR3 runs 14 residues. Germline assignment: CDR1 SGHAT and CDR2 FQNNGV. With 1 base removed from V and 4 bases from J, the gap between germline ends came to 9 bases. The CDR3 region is CASSLGGTPDTQYF. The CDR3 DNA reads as TGTGCCAGCAGCTTAGGGGGCACCCCAGATACGCAGTATTTT. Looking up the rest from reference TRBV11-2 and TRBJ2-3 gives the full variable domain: EAGVAQSPRYKIIEKRQSVAFWCNPISGHATLYWYQQILGQGPKLLIQFQNNGVVDDSQLPKDRFSAERLKGVDSTLKIQPAKLEDSAVYLCASSLGGTPDTQYFGPGTRLTVL.

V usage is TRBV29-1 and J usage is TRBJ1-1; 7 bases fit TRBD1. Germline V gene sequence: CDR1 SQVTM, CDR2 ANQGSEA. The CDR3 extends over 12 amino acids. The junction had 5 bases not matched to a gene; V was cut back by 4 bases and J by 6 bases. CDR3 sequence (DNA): TGCAGCGTTGGTAGGGGGCTCCCTGAAGCTTTCTTT. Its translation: CSVGRGLPEAFF.

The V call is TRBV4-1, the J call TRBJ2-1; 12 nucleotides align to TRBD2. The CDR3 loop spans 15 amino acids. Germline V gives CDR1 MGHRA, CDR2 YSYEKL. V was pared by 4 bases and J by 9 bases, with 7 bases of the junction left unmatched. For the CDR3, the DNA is TGCGCCAGCAGCCGCACTAGCGGGGGGACCCGTGAGCAGTTCTTC. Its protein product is CASSRTSGGTREQFF.

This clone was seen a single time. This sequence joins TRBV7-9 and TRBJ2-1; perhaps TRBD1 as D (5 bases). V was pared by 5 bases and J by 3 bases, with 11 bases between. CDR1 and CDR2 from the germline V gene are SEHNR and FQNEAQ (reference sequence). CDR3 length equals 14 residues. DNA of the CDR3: TGTGCCAGCAGCCCAGGACACCTCTACAATGAGCAGTTCTTC. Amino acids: CASSPGHLYNEQFF.

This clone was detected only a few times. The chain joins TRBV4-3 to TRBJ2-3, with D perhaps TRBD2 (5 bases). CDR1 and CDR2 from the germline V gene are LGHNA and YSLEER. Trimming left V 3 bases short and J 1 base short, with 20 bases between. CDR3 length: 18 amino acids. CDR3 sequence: CASSHSAGVSSGTDTQYF. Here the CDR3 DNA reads TGCGCCAGCAGCCACTCCGCCGGGGTGAGCTCCGGCACAGATACGCAGTATTTT.